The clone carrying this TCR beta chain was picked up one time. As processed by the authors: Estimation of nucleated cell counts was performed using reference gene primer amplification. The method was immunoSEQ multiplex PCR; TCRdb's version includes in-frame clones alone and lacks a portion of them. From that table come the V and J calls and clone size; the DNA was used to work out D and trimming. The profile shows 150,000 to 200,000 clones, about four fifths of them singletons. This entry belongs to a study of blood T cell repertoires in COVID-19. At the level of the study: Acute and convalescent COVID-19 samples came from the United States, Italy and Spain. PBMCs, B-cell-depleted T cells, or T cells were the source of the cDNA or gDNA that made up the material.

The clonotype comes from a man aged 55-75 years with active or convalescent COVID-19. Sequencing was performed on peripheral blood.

The CDR3 nucleotides read TGCGCCAGCGGAGCGGGGGGGCCCACAGATACGCAGTATTTT. As protein: CASGAGGPTDTQYF. This chain uses TRBV5-1 with TRBJ2-3, with 10 positions matching TRBD2. Per the germline V gene, CDR1 is SGHRS and CDR2 is YFSETQ. V lost 7 bases to trimming and J lost 2 bases; unmatched junction nucleotides: 4. The CDR3 is made up of 14 amino acids.